This T cell receptor beta chain was captured in a study of OX40 agonist ivuxolimab in advanced cancers. Study summary: Prior therapy, whether anti-PD-1, anti-PD-L1 or anti-CTLA-4, was allowed, and about 39% had some.

The germline V gene has CDR1 GTSNPN and CDR2 SVGIG (reference sequence). V was pared by 0 bases and J by 9 bases, with 9 bases between. The CDR3 extends over 12 amino acids. Peripheral blood came from all dose cohorts at three timepoints. This clone was observed once. The antigen remains unidentified. Notes on the study in general: There were also nonresponders showing low normalized T-cell clonal expansion.

The method was immunoSEQ multiplex PCR; TCRdb's version includes in-frame clones alone and lacks a portion of them. Altogether about 120,000 clones are present, roughly nine tenths being singletons, with the ten largest covering approximately 0.51%. The TCR comes from an adult with an advanced solid tumor such as melanoma, head and neck, liver or kidney cancer. V gene TRBV30 combines with J gene TRBJ2-1; D is possibly TRBD1 (5 bases). This specimen consisted of CD4+ or CD8+ T cells sorted from blood, obtained in a trial of the OX40 agonist ivuxolimab. The CDR3 DNA is TGTGCCTGGAGTGTGACAGTAGGTGAGCAGTTCTTC. Translated, it gives CAWSVTVGEQFF. The variable domain in full, with the rest retrieved from reference TRBV30 and TRBJ2-1, is SQTIHQWPATLVQPVGSPLSLECTVEGTSNPNLYWYRQAAGRGLQLLFYSVGIGQISSEVPQNLSASRPQDRQFILSSKKLLLSDSGFYLCAWSVTVGEQFFGPGTRLTVL.